This T cell receptor beta chain appears in the sequencing data of a study of T cell responses to AZD1222 COVID-19 vaccine. Whole-study findings and limits: Donors in the cohort were predominantly white British and more often female, and clonal diversity was possibly underestimated.

With 2 bases clipped from V and 6 bases from J, the junction kept 2 bases outside the gene matches. Germline V lookup: CDR1 MDHEN, CDR2 SYDVKM. This CDR3 has 13 amino acids. The protocol was immunoSEQ multiplex PCR, while the TCRdb copy is restricted to in-frame clones and leaves out a portion. Seen here are under 140,000 clones, about 90% observed once, and the top ten hold roughly 15%. In regard to this clone: Antigen specificity is unknown.

This chain joins TRBV28 and TRBJ1-2; 8 bases are shared with TRBD1. This sequence was found in an adult who received the AZD1222 COVID-19 vaccine. The source was peripheral blood, collected 28 days after the second AZD1222 dose. CDR3 sequence: CASSLQGANGYTF. DNA for the CDR3: TGTGCCAGCAGTTTACAGGGGGCGAATGGCTACACCTTC.